One and the same sample provided the 4 T cell receptor beta chains below, sequenced in a study of blood T cell repertoires in COVID-19 (TCRdb year 2020). Libraries were prepared through the immunoSEQ multiplex PCR assay. TCRdb took over this immuneACCESS table, retaining in-frame rearrangements with V and J assigned. Such tables are incomplete; in checked studies, under half of the missing clones stem from an unresolved V gene, and the remainder is unexplained. A total of more than 300,000 clones appear in this sample, just over 90% of them only once. The ten largest clones represent around 0.86% of the sample. The specimen sequenced was PBMCs or T cells enriched from blood (not recorded which). These receptors all stem from a middle-aged woman who had been exposed to COVID-19.

The gene calls are TRBV11-2 and TRBJ1-4; D gene unclear. This CDR3 is 16 amino acids long. CDR1 is SGHAT and CDR2 is FQNNGV in the germline V gene. V was shortened by 3 bases and J by 3 bases, with 14 bases between the two germline ends. The DNA for the CDR3 is TGTGCCAGCAGCTTGAAAGAGGGTCTACCTAATGAAAAACTGTTTTTT. It yields the protein CASSLKEGLPNEKLFF.

V gene TRBV7-9 combines with J gene TRBJ1-6; maybe TRBD1 (5 bases). The CDR3 extends over 14 amino acids. Per the germline V gene, CDR1 is SEHNR and CDR2 is FQNEAQ (reference sequence). V was cut by 4 bases and J by 4 bases, with 8 bases left in between. In DNA form, the CDR3 reads TGTGCCAGCAGCTACCAGGGATATAATTCACCCCTCCACTTT. Translation gives CASSYQGYNSPLHF.

The gene calls are TRBV7-2 and TRBJ2-2; 10 nucleotides line up with TRBD2. Germline CDR1 reads SGHTA; CDR2 reads FQGNSA. The trim removed 4 bases at V and 7 bases at J, leaving 9 bases unmatched. The CDR3 loop spans 16 amino acids. CDR3 amino acids: CASSSIPSGRHGELFF. The CDR3 region has the DNA TGTGCCAGCAGCTCGATTCCTAGCGGGAGACACGGGGAGCTGTTTTTT.

The V call is TRBV18, the J call TRBJ2-3, with D unresolved. Trimming shortened V by 0 bases and J by 3 bases, and 4 bases separated the two germline ends. This CDR3 contains 13 residues. Germline V CDR1 and CDR2: KGHSH, LQKENI. The CDR3, as DNA: TGTGCCAGCTCACCACCGGAGACAGATACGCAGTATTTT. Residues: CASSPPETDTQYF.